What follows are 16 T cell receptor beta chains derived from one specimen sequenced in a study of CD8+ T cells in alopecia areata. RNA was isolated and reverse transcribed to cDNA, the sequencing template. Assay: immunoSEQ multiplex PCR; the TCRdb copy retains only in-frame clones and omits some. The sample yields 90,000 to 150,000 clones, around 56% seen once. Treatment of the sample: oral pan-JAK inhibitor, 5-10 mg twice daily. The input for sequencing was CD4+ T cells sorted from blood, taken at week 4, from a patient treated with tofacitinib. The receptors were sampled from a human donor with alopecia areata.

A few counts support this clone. DNA of the CDR3: TGTGCCAGCAGTCCAGGACAGGGAGCGAACTATGGCTACACCTTC. It is translated as CASSPGQGANYGYTF. This sequence joins TRBV27 and TRBJ1-2; TRBD1 aligns across 8 bases. Germline V gives CDR1 MNHEY, CDR2 SMNVEV (reference sequence). The CDR3 contains 15 residues. V was pared by 5 bases and J by 2 bases, with 7 bases of the junction left unmatched.

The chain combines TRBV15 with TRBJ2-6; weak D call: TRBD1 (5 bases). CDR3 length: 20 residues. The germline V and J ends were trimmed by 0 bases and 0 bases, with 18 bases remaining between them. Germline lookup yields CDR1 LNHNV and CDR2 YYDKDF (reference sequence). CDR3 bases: TGTGCCACCAGCAGAGATCTAATAGGACAAGACCTCTCTGGGGCCAACGTCCTGACTTTC. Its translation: CATSRDLIGQDLSGANVLTF.

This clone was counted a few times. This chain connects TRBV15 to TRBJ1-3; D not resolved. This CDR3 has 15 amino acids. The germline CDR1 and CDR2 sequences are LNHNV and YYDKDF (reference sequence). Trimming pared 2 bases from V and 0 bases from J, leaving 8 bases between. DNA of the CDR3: TGTGCCACCAGCAGATCCGGAAGCTCTGGAAACACCATATATTTT. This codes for CATSRSGSSGNTIYF.

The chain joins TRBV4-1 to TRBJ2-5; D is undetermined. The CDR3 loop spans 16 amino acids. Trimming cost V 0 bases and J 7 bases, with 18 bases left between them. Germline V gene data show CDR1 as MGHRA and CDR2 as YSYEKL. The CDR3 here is CASSQEPHRNHRTQYF. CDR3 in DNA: TGCGCCAGCAGCCAAGAGCCTCACAGAAACCATCGGACCCAGTACTTC.

CDR3 in amino acids: CASSPGGYSNQPQHF. In DNA form, the CDR3 reads TGTGCCAGCAGCCCCGGAGGATATAGCAATCAGCCCCAGCATTTT. The gene calls are TRBV6-1 and TRBJ1-5; D is unresolved. Trimming pared 6 bases from V and 0 bases from J, leaving 12 bases between. The CDR3 length is 15 residues. Germline values: CDR1 MNHNS, CDR2 SASEGT.

The CDR3 protein is CASSAESTDTQYF. The DNA for the CDR3 is TGTGCCAGCAGTGCGGAGTCCACAGATACGCAGTATTTT. The V gene is TRBV2, the J gene TRBJ2-3; D not resolved. Germline lookup yields CDR1 SNHLY and CDR2 FYNNEI. Between the trimmed V and J ends, which lost 4 bases and 2 bases, there was a span of 7 bases. The CDR3 is made up of 13 amino acids.

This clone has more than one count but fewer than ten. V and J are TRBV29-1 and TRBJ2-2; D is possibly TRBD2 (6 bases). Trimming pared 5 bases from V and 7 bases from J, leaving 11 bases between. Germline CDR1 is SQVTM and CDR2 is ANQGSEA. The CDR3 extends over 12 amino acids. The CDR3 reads CSVRRALGELFF. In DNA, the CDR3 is TGCAGCGTTAGGAGGGCCCTCGGGGAGCTGTTTTTT.

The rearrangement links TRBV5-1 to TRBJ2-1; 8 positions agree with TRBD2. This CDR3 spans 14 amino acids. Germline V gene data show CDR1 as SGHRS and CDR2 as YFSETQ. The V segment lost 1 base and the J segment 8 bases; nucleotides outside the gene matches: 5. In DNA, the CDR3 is TGCGCCAGCAGCTTGCCAGCGGGGGTAGATGAGCAGTTCTTC. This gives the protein CASSLPAGVDEQFF.

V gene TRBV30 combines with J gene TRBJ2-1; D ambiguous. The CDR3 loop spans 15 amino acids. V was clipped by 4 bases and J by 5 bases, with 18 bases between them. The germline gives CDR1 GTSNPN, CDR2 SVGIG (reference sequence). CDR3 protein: CAWTLGSHPNNEQFF. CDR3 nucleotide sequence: TGTGCCTGGACCCTGGGGTCCCATCCTAACAATGAGCAGTTCTTC. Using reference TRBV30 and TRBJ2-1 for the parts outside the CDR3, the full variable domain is SQTIHQWPATLVQPVGSPLSLECTVEGTSNPNLYWYRQAAGRGLQLLFYSVGIGQISSEVPQNLSASRPQDRQFILSSKKLLLSDSGFYLCAWTLGSHPNNEQFFGPGTRLTVL.

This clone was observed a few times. CDR3 bases: TGTGCCAGCATCCCCATGGACTCCCAAGAGACCCAGTACTTC. Translating it yields CASIPMDSQETQYF. The chain combines TRBV28 with TRBJ2-5, with D possibly TRBD2 on 5 matching bases. The germline V and J ends were trimmed by 7 bases and 1 base, with 13 bases remaining between them. CDR3 size: 14 residues. CDR1 MDHEN and CDR2 SYDVKM come from the germline V gene.

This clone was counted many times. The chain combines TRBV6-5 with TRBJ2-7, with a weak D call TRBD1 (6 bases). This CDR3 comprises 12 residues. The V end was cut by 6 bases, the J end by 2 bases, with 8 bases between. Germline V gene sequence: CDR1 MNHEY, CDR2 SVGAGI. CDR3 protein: CASRDSAYEQYF. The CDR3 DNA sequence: TGTGCCAGCAGGGACAGCGCCTACGAGCAGTACTTC.

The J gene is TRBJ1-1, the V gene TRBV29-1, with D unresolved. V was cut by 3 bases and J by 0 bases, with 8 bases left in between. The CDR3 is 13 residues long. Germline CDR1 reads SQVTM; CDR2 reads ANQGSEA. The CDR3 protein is CSVDRPMNTEAFF. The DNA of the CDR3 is TGCAGCGTTGACAGGCCCATGAACACTGAAGCTTTCTTT.

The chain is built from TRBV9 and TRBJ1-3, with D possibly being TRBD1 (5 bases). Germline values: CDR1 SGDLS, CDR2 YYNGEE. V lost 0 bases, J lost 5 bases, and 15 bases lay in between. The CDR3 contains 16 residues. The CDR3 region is CASSVGPGQLRNTIYF. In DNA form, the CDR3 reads TGTGCCAGCAGCGTAGGGCCTGGACAATTAAGAAACACCATATATTTT.

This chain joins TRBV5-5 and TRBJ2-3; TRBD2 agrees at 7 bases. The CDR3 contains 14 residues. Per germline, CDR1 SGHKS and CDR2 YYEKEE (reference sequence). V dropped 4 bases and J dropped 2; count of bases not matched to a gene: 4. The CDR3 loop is CASSESGITDTQYF. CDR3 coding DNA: TGTGCCAGCAGCGAGAGCGGGATCACAGATACGCAGTATTTT.

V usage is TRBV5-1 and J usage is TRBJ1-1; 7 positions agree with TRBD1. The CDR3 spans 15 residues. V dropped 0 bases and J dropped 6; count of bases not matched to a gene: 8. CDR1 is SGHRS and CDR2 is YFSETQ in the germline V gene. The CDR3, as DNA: TGCGCCAGCAGCTTGGAGTTCGCCCAGGGGGCTGAAGCTTTCTTT. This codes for CASSLEFAQGAEAFF.

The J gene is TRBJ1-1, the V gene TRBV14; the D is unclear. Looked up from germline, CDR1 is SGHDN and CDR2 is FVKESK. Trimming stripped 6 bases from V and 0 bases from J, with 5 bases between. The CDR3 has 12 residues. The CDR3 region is CASRRMNTEAFF. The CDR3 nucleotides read TGTGCCAGCAGGAGAATGAACACTGAAGCTTTCTTT.